The T cell receptor (beta chain) described here comes from a study of cytomegalovirus exposure and HLA in healthy donors. General study findings and limits: A later look showed TCR association rates differing by HLA locus, highest for DRB1 and lowest for HLA-C.

The V gene's germline CDR1 is SGHNT and CDR2 YENEEA. The V and J ends lost 5 bases and 8 bases, in that order; junction bases with no gene match: 7. The CDR3 runs 13 residues. In the PCR, 60 Vbeta and 13 Jbeta primers were used. The table came from immunoSEQ multiplex PCR; TCRdb's copy has only in-frame clones and leaves some out. The table lists 150,000 to 200,000 clones, 75% to 80% of them singletons. This clone was observed a single time. No antigen is known for it. Sequencing was performed on PBMCs. The rearrangement links TRBV11-3 to TRBJ1-1; 8 positions agree with TRBD1. The sequence was collected from a woman aged 25-40 years in good health and CMV-seropositive. The CDR3 bases are TGTGCCAGCAGCGTTGGACAGGGCGGAGAAGCTTTCTTT. It codes for CASSVGQGGEAFF. Full variable domain (missing parts from reference TRBV11-3 and TRBJ1-1): EAGVVQSPRYKIIEKKQPVAFWCNPISGHNTLYWYLQNLGQGPELLIRYENEEAVDDSQLPKDRFSAERLKGVDSTLKIQPAELGDSAVYLCASSVGQGGEAFFGQGTRLTVV.